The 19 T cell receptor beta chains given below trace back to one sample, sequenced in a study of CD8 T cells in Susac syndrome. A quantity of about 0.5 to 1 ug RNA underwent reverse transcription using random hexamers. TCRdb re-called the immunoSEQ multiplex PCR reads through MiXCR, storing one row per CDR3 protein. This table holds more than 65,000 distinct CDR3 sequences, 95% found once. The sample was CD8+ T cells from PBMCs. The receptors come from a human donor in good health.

CDR3 sequence (DNA): TGCGCCAGCAGCCAAGATTATACGGCAGGGAAAGAAGCTTTCTTT. Its protein product is CASSQDYTAGKEAFF. The chain combines TRBV4-1 with TRBJ1-1; D may be TRBD1 (5 bases). The CDR3 covers 15 residues. Germline values: CDR1 MGHRA, CDR2 YSYEKL. The V gene lost 0 bases and the J gene lost 8 bases, with 16 bases spanning the gap.

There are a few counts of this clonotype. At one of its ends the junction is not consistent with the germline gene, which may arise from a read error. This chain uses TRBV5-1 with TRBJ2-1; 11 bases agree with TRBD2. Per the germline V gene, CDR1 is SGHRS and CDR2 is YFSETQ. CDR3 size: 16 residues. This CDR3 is CASSLAGGSSYNEQFF. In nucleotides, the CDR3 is TGTGCCAGCAGTTTAGCGGGGGGGAGCTCCTACAATGAGCAGTTCTTC.

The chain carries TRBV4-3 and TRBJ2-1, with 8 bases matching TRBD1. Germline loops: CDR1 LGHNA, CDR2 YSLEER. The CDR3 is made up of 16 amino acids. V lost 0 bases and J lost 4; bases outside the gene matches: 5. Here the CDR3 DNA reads TGCGCCAGCAGCCAAGAGCCCACAGGGGGGTACAATGAGCAGTTCTTC. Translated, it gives CASSQEPTGGYNEQFF.

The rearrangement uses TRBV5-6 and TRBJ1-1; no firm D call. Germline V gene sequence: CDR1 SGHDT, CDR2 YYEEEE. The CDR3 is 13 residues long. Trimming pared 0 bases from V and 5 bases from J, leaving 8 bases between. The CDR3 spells CASSLEEQTEAFF. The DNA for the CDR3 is TGTGCCAGCAGCTTGGAGGAACAGACTGAAGCTTTCTTT.

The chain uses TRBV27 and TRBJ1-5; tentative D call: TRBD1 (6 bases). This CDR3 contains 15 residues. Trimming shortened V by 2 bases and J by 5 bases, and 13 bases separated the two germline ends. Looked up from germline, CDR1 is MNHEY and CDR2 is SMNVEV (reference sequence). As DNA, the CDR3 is TGTGCCAGCAGTTTAAGGGGGGGAGGTCATCAGCCCCAGCATTTT. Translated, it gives CASSLRGGGHQPQHF.

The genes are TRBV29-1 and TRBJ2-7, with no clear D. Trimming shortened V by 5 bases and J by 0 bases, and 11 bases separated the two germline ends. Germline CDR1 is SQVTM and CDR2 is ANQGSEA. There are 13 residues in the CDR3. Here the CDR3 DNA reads TGCAGCGTTAGGACGGAGAGCTCCTACGAGCAGTACGTC. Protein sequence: CSVRTESSYEQYV.

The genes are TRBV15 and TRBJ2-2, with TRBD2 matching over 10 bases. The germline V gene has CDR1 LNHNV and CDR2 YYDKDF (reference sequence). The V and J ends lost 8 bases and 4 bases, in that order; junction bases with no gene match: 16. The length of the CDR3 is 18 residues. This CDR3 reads CATSSGLAGALPTGELFF. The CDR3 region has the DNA TGTGCCACCTCCTCGGGGCTAGCGGGGGCCCTCCCCACCGGGGAGCTGTTTTTT.

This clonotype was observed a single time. In DNA form, the CDR3 reads TGTGCCAGCAGCTTAGAAGGCGCCAGATCCCCCGGGGCCAACGTCCTGACTTTC. This translates into CASSLEGARSPGANVLTF. This chain joins TRBV7-6 and TRBJ2-6; D remains ambiguous. The CDR3 totals 18 residues. V lost 1 base, J lost 4 bases, and 17 bases lay in between. CDR1 and CDR2 from the germline V gene are SGHVS and FNYEAQ. The whole variable domain, remainder taken from reference TRBV7-6 and TRBJ2-6, is GAGVSQSPRYKVTKRGQDVALRCDPISGHVSLYWYRQALGQGPEFLTYFNYEAQQDKSGLPNDRFSAERPEGSISTLTIQRTEQRDSAMYRCASSLEGARSPGANVLTFGAGSRLTVL.

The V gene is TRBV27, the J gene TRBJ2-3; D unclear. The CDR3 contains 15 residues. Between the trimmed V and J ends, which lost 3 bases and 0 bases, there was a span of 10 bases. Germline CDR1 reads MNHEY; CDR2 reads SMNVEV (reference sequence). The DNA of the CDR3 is TGTGCCAGCAGTTTGGACGGTTCTAGCACAGATACGCAGTATTTT. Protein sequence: CASSLDGSSTDTQYF.

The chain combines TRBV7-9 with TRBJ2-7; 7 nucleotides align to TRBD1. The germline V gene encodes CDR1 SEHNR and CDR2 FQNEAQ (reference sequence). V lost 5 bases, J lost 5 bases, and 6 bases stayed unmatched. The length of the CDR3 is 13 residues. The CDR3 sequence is CASSRPTGDEQYF. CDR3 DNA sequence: TGTGCCAGCAGCAGACCTACAGGGGACGAGCAGTACTTC.

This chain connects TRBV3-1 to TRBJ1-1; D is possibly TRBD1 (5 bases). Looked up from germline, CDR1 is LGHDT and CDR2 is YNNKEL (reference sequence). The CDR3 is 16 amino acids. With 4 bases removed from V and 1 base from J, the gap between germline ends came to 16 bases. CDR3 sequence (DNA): TGTGCCAGCAGCCTAGTCCCGGGACGGGGGAACACTGAAGCTTTCTTT. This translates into CASSLVPGRGNTEAFF.

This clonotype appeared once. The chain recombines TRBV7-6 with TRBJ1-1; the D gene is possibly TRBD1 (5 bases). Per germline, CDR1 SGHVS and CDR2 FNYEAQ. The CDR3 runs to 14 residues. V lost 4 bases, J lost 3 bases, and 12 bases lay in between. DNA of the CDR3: TGTGCCAGCAGCTCCGGTGAAGGGGACACTGAAGCTTTCTTT. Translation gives CASSSGEGDTEAFF.

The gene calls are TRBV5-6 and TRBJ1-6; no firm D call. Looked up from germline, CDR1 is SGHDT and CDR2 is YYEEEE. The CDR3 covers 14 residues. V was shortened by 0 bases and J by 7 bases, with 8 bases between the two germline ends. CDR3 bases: TGTGCCAGCAGCTTGGACGGGTTAAATTCACCCCTCCACTTT. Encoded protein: CASSLDGLNSPLHF. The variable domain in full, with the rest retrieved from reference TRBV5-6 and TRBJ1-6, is DAGVTQSPTHLIKTRGQQVTLRCSPKSGHDTVSWYQQALGQGPQFIFQYYEEEERQRGNFPDRFSGHQFPNYSSELNVNALLLGDSALYLCASSLDGLNSPLHFGNGTRLTVT.

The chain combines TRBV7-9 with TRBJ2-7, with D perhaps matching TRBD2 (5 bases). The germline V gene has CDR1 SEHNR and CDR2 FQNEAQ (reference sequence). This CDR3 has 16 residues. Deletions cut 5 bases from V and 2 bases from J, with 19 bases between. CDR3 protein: CASSPFNIGLTYEQYF. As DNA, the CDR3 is TGTGCCAGCAGCCCCTTTAATATAGGACTGACCTACGAGCAGTACTTC.

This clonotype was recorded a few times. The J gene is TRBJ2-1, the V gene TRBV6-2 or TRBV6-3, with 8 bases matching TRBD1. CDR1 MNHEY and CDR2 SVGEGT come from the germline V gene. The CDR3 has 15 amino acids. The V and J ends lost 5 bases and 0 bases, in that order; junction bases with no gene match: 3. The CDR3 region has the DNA TGTGCCAGCAGTCTGGACAGGGCCTCCTACAATGAGCAGTTCTTC. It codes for CASSLDRASYNEQFF.

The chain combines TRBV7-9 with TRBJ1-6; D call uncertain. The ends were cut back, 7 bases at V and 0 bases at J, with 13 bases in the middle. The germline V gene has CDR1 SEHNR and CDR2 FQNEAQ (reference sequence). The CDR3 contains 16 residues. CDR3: CASTSSISSYNSPLHF. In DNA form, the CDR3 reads TGTGCCAGCACCTCGTCCATCAGCTCCTATAATTCACCCCTCCACTTT.

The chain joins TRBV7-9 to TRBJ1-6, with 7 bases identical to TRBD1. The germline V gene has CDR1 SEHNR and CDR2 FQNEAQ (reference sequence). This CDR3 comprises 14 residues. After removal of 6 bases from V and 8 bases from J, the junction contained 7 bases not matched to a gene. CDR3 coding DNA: TGTGCCAGCAGAACCTGGGACAGCGATTCACCCCTCCACTTT. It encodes CASRTWDSDSPLHF.

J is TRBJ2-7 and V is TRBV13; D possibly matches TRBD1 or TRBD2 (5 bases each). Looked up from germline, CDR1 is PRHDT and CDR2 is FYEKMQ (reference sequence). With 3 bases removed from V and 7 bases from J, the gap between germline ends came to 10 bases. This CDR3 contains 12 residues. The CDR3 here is CASSFWDEEQYF. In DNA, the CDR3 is TGTGCCAGCAGCTTTTGGGACGAAGAGCAGTACTTC.

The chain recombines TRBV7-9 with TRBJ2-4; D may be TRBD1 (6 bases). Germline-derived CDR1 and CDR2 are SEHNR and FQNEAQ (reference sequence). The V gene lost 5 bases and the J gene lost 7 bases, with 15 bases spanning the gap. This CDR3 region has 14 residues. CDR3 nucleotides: TGTGCCAGCAGCGGCGTGTCAGGGGCGAACATTCAGTACTTC. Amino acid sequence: CASSGVSGANIQYF.